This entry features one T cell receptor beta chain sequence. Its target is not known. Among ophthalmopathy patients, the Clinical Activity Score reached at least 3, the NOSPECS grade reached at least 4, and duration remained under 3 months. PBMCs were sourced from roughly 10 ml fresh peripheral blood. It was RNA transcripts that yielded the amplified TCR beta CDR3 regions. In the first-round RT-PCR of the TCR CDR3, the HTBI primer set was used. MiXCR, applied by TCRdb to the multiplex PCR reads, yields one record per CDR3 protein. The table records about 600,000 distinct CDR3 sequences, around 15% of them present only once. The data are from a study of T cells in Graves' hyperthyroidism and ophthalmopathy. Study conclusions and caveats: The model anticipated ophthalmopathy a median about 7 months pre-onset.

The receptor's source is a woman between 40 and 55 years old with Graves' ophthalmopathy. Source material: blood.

This chain's CDR3 is CASSLSRGGGTEAFF. The CDR3 nucleotides are TGTGCCAGCAGTTTATCGCGAGGGGGGGGGACTGAAGCTTTCTTT. The V call is TRBV27, the J call TRBJ1-1; weak D call: TRBD1 (6 bases). The CDR3 extends over 15 amino acids. V dropped 0 bases and J dropped 5 bases, with 13 bases sitting between them. Germline CDR1 MNHEY, CDR2 SMNVEV (reference sequence).